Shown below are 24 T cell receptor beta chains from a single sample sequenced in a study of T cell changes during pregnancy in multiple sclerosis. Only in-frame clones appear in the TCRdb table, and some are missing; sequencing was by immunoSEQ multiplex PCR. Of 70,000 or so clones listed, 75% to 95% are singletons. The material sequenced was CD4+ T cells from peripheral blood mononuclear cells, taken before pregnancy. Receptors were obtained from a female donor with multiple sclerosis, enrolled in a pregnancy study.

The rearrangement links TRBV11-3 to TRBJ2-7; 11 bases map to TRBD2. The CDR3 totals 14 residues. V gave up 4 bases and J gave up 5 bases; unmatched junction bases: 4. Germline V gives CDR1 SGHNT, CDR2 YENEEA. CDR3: CASSSLAGVHEQYF. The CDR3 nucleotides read TGTGCCAGCAGCTCACTAGCGGGGGTCCACGAGCAGTACTTC.

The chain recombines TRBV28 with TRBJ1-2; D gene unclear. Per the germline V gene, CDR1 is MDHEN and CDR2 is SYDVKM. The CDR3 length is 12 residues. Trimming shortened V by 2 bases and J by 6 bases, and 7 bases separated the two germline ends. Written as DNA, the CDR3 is TGTGCCAGCAGTTTAAACGGGAATGGCTACACCTTC. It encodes CASSLNGNGYTF.

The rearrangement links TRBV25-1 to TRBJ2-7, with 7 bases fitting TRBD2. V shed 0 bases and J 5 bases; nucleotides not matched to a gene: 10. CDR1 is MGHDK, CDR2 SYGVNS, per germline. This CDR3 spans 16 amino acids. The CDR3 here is CASSEYIGGRPDEQYF. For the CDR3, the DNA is TGTGCCAGCAGTGAATATATAGGCGGGAGACCCGACGAGCAGTACTTC.

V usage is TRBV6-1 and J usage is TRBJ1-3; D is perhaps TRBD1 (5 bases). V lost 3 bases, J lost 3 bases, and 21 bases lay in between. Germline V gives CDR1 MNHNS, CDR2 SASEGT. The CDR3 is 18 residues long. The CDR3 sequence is CASSEFASGAADGNTIYF. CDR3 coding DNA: TGTGCCAGCAGTGAGTTTGCGAGCGGGGCCGCGGATGGAAACACCATATATTTT.

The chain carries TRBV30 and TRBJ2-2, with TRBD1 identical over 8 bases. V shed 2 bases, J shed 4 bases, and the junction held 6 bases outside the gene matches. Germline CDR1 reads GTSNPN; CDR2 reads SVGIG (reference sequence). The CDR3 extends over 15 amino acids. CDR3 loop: CAWSTGTGGTGELFF. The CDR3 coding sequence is TGTGCCTGGAGTACCGGGACAGGTGGCACCGGGGAGCTGTTTTTT.

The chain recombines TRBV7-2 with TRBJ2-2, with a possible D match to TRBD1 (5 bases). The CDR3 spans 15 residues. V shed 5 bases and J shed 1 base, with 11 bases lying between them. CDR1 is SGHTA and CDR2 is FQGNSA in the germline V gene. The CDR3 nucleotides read TGTGCCAGCAGCCCCTCCACAGGGAACACCGGGGAGCTGTTTTTT. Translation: CASSPSTGNTGELFF.

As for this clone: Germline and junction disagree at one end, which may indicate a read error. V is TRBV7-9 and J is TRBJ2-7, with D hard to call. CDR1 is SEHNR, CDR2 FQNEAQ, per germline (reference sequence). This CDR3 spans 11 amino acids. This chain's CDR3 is CASSLGPSPIF. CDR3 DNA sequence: TGTGCCAGCAGCTTAGGTCCTAGTCCGATCTTC.

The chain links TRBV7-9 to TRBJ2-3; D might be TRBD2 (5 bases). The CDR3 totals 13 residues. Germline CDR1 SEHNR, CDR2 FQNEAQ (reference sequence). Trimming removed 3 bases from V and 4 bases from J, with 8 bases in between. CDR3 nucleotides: TGTGCCAGCAGCTTTATCGGGGCAGATACGCAGTATTTT. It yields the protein CASSFIGADTQYF.

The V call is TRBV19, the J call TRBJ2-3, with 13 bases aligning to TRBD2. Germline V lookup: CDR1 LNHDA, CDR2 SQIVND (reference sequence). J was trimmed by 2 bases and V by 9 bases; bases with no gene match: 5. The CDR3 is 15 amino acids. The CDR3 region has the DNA TGTGCCAGCTCGGGGACTAGCGGGGTCACAGATACGCAGTATTTT. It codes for CASSGTSGVTDTQYF. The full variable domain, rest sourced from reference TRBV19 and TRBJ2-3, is DGGITQSPKYLFRKEGQNVTLSCEQNLNHDAMYWYRQDPGQGLRLIYYSQIVNDFQKGDIAEGYSVSREKKESFPLTVTSAQKNPTAFYLCASSGTSGVTDTQYFGPGTRLTVL.

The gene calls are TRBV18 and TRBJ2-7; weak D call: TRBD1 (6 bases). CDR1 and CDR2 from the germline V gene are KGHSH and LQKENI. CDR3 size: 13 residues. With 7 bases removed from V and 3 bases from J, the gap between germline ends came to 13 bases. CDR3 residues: CASFQTGYYEQYF. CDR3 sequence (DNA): TGTGCCAGCTTCCAGACAGGATACTACGAGCAGTACTTC. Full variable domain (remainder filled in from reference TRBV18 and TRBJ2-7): NAGVMQNPRHLVRRRGQEARLRCSPMKGHSHVYWYRQLPEEGLKFMVYLQKENIIDESGMPKERFSAEFPKEGPSILRIQQVVRGDSAAYFCASFQTGYYEQYFGPGTRLTVT.

The CDR3 region is CASSQLITGGKSGANVLTF. The CDR3, as DNA: TGCGCCAGCAGTCAACTCATCACAGGGGGCAAGTCTGGGGCCAACGTCCTGACTTTC. J is TRBJ2-6 and V is TRBV23-1, with TRBD1 matching over 9 bases. TRBV23-1 is classed as an ORF, of uncertain function. V trimming: 2 bases; J trimming: 1 base; junction bases outside the gene matches: 9. This CDR3 region has 19 residues.

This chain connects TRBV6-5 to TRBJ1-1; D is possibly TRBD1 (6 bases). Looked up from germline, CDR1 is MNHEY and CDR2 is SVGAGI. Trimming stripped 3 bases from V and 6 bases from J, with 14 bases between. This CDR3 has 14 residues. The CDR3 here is CASSYSTGSPEAFF. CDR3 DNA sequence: TGTGCCAGCAGTTATTCTACAGGGTCCCCTGAAGCTTTCTTT.

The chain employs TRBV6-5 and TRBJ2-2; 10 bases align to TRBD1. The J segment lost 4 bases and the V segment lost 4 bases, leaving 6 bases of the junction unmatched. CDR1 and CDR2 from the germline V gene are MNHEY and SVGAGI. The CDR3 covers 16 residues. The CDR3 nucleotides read TGTGCCAGCAGTTCGGGACAGGGGACGGTCACCGGGGAGCTGTTTTTT. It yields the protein CASSSGQGTVTGELFF.

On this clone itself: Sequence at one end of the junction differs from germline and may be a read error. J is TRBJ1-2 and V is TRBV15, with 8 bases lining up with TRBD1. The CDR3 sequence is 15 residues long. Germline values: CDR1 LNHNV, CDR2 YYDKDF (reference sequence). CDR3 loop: CATSSQGAAKYGYTF. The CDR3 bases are TGTGCCACCAGCAGTCAGGGGGCAGCTAAGTATGGCTACACCTTC. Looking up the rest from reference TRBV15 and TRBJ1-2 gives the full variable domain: DAMVIQNPRYQVTQFGKPVTLSCSQTLNHNVMYWYQQKSSQAPKLLFHYYDKDFNNEADTPDNFQSRRPNTSFCFLDIRSPGLGDTAMYLCATSSQGAAKYGYTFGSGTRLTVV.

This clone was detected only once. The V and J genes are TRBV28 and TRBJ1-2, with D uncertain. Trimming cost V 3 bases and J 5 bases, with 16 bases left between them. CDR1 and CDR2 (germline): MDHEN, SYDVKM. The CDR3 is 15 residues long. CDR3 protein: CASSFSERLGYGYTF. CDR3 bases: TGTGCCAGCAGTTTCTCGGAGCGATTGGGTTATGGCTACACCTTC.

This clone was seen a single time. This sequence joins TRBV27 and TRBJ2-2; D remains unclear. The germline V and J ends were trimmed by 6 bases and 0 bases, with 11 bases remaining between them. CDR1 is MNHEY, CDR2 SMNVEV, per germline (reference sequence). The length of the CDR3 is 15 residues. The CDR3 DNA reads TGTGCCAGCAGGGCCTTACCCGCGAACACCGGGGAGCTGTTTTTT. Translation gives CASRALPANTGELFF.

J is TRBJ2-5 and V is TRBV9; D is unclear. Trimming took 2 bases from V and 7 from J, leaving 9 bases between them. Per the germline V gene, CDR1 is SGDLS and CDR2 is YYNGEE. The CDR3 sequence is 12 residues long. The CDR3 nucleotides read TGTGCCAGCAGCGTGGGTTCAGGGACCCAGTACTTC. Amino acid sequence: CASSVGSGTQYF.

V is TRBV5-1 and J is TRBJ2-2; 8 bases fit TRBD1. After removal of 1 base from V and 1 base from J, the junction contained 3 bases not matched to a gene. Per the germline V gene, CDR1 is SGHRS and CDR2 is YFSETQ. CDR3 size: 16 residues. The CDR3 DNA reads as TGCGCCAGCAGCTTGACCGGACAGGGGAACACCGGGGAGCTGTTTTTT. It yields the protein CASSLTGQGNTGELFF.

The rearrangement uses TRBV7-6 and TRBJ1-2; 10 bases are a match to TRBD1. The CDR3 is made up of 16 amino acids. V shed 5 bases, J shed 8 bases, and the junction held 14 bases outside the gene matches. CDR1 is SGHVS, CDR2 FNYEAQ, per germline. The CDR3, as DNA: TGTGCCAGCAGCCGCGACAGGGGGCACGGTGGAGGCGGCTACACCTTC. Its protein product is CASSRDRGHGGGGYTF.

As DNA, the CDR3 is TGTGCCAGCAGAGGCAGGGGGCTCTCCGCCTACGAGCAGTACTTC. Translated, it gives CASRGRGLSAYEQYF. The genes are TRBV6-5 and TRBJ2-7, with 8 bases that match TRBD1. Germline loops: CDR1 MNHEY, CDR2 SVGAGI. CDR3 length: 15 residues. J lost 2 bases, V lost 6 bases, and 9 bases had no gene match.

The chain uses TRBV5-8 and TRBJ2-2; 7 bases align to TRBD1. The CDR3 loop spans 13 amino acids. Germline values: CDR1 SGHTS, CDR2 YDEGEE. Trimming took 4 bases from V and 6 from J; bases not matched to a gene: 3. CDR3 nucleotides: TGTGCCAGCAGCAGAGGGACAGCCGGGGAGCTGTTTTTT. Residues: CASSRGTAGELFF.

For the CDR3, the DNA is TGTGCCAGCATGCCTCGAAGGGGCGAGCAGTACTTC. Protein product: CASMPRRGEQYF. The chain has TRBV27 and TRBJ2-7; possible D gene TRBD1, 5 bases. This CDR3 region has 12 residues. Looked up from germline, CDR1 is MNHEY and CDR2 is SMNVEV (reference sequence). V was shortened by 7 bases and J by 6 bases, with 13 bases between the two germline ends.

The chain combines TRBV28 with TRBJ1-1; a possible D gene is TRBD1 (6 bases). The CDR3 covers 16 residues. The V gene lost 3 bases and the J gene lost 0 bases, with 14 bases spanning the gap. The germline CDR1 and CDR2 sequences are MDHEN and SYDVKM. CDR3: CASSFPRGGMNTEAFF. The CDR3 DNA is TGTGCCAGCAGTTTCCCCCGCGGGGGCATGAACACTGAAGCTTTCTTT.

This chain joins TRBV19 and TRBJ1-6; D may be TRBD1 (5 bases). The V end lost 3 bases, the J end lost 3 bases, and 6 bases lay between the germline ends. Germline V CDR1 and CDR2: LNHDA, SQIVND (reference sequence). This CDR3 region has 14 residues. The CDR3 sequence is CASSMGGYNSPLHF. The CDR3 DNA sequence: TGTGCCAGTAGTATGGGGGGCTATAATTCACCCCTCCACTTT.